This T cell receptor (beta chain) was captured in a study of OX40 agonist ivuxolimab in advanced cancers. Study overall: Of mixed ages from 23 to 79 and averaging about 65 years, the group was over 80% male. Earlier anti-PD-1, anti-PD-L1 or anti-CTLA-4 therapy was permitted; around 40% had received some.

Worth noting for this clone: What it binds is not known.

Study-wide results and caveats: Relative to CD4+, CD8+ T cells held more expanded clones on average.

Here immunoSEQ multiplex PCR was the method, and the copy in TCRdb shows in-frame clones only, minus some. Found here are tens of thousands of clones, about 86% of them singletons; the top ten hold roughly 1.8%. V lost 6 bases to trimming and J lost 7 bases, with 22 bases between them. Germline V gene lookup returns CDR1 SNHLY and CDR2 FYNNEI. The CDR3 loop spans 15 amino acids. This chain joins TRBV2 and TRBJ2-7, with D perhaps TRBD2 (5 bases). Sequencing used CD4+ or CD8+ T cells sorted from blood, obtained in a trial of the OX40 agonist ivuxolimab. The TCR originated in an adult with an advanced solid tumor such as melanoma, head and neck, liver or kidney cancer. The CDR3 spells CASRGPLYEGWEQYF. The CDR3 nucleotides read TGTGCCAGCAGGGGCCCCCTCTACGAGGGTTGGGAGCAGTACTTC.